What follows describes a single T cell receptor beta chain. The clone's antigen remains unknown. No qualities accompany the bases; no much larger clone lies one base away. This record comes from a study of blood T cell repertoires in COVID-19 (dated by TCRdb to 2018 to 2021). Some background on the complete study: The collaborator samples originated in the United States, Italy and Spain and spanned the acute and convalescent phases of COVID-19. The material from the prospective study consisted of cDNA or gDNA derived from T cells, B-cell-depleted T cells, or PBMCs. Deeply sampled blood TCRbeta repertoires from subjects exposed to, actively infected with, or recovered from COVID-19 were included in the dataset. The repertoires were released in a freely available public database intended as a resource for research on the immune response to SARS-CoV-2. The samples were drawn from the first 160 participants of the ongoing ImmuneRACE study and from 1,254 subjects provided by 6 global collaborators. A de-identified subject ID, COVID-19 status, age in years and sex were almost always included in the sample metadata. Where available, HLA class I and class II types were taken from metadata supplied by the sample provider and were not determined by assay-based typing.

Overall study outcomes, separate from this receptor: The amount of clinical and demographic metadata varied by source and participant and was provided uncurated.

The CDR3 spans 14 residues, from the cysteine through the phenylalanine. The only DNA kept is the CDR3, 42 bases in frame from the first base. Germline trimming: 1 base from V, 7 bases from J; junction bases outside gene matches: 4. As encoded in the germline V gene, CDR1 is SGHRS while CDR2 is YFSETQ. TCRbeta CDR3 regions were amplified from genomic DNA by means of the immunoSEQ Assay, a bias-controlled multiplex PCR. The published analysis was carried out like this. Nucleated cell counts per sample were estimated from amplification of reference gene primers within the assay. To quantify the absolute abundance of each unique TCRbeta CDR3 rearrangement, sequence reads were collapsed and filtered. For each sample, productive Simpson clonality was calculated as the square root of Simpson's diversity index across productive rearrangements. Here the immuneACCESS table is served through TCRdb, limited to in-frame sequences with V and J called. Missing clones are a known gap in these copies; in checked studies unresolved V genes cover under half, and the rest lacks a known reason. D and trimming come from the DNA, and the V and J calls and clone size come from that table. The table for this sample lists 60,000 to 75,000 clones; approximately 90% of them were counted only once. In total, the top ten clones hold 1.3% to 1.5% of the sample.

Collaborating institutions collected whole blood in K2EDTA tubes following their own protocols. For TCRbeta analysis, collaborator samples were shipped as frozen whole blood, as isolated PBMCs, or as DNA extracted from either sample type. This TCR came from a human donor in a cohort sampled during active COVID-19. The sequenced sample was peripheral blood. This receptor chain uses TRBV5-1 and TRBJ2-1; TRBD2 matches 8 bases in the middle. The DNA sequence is TGCGCCAGCAGCTTGTTCAGCGGGAGTAATGAGCAGTTCTTC. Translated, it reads CASSLFSGSNEQFF. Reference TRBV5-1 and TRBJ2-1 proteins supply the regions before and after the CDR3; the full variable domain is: KAGVTQTPRYLIKTRGQQVTLSCSPISGHRSVSWYQQTPGQGLQFLFEYFSETQRNKGNFPGRFSGRQFSNSRSEMNVSTLELGDSALYLCASSLFSGSNEQFFGPGTRLTVL.